The clone carrying this TCR beta chain was detected once. No antigen is known for it. Profiling relied on immunoSEQ multiplex PCR, and the TCRdb table lists in-frame clones only, not all of them. The repertoire holds fewer than 60,000 clones, with around 82% as singletons. This entry belongs to a study of vaccination effects on CD4 cells after COVID-19. The V end lost 4 bases, the J end lost 2 bases, and 20 bases lay between the germline ends. The CDR3 runs 17 residues. The germline gives CDR1 MGHRA, CDR2 YSYEKL. In the ViraFEST assay, antigen-specific CD4+ clonotypes were identified by expansion after peptide-pool stimulation. With roughly 10 days of culture completed, CD4+ T cells were isolated. Infection dated between March and December 2020, before the Alpha, Beta and Delta variants reached the United States.

The TCR originated in a human donor who had a prior SARS-CoV-2 infection. The specimen comprised CD4+ T cells from PBMCs cultured with HIV peptides, sampled before COVID-19 vaccination. Subset meaning: HIV-1 Nef peptide pool negative control/reference culture. The rearrangement uses TRBV4-1 and TRBJ1-2; the D gene is possibly TRBD1 (5 bases). As DNA, the CDR3 is TGCGCCAGCAGCCGACCGGCCGGGGGGAATAACAACTATGGCTACACCTTC. Amino acid sequence: CASSRPAGGNNNYGYTF.